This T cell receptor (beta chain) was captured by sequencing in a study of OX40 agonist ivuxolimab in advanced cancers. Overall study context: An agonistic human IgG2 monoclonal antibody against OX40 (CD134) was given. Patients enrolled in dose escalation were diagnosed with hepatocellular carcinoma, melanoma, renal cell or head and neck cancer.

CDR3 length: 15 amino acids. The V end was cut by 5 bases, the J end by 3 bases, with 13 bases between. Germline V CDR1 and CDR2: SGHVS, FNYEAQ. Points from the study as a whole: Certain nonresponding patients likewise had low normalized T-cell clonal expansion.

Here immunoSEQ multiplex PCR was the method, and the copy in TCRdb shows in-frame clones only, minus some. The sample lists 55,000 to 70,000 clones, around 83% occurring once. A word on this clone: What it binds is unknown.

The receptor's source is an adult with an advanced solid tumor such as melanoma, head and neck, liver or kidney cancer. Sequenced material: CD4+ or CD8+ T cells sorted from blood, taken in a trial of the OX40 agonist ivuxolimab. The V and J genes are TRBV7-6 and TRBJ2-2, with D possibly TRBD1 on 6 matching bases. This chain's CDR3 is CASSIRTDDTGELFF. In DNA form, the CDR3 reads TGTGCCAGCAGCATCCGGACAGATGACACCGGGGAGCTGTTTTTT.